This TCR beta chain stems from a study of STAT5B mutations in CD4+ large granular lymphocyte leukemia. The survey-level immunoSEQ assay was used. Repertoires were generated with immunoSEQ multiplex PCR, while TCRdb's copy carries only in-frame clones and drops some. The data show approximately 20,000 clones, about 81% seen once. CDR1 is SNHLY and CDR2 is FYNNEI in the germline V gene. CDR3 length equals 16 residues. After removal of 4 bases from V and 1 base from J, the junction contained 5 bases not matched to a gene. With regard to this clone: No antigen is known for it.

The study, taken as a whole, reports: Patient CD4-sorted repertoires stayed more clonal than healthy ones after leukemic-clone removal. Higher CD4+ than CD8+ T-LGLL clonality might reflect small sample size.

The receptor's source is a human donor in good health. Sequenced sample: CD4+ T cells from blood buffy coats. The chain is built from TRBV2 and TRBJ1-3, with 9 nucleotides matching TRBD1. The CDR3 sequence: CASSGTDRGSGNTIYF. CDR3 nucleotide sequence: TGTGCCAGCAGTGGGACAGACAGGGGGTCTGGAAACACCATATATTTT. Filled out from reference TRBV2 and TRBJ1-3, the complete variable domain reads EPEVTQTPSHQVTQMGQEVILRCVPISNHLYFYWYRQILGQKVEFLVSFYNNEISEKSEIFDDQFSVERPDGSNFTLKIRSTKLEDSAMYFCASSGTDRGSGNTIYFGEGSWLTVV.